The clone carrying this T cell receptor (beta chain) appeared many times. As yet, its antigen is unknown. CDR3 size: 14 residues. Germline assignment: CDR1 SGHAT and CDR2 FQNNGV. The V segment lost 5 bases and the J segment 5 bases; nucleotides outside the gene matches: 7. The data derive from a study of beta chain features in type 1 diabetes. Expressed TCRB transcripts were sequenced because the entire RNA isolate underwent reverse transcription. Profiling relied on immunoSEQ multiplex PCR, and the TCRdb table lists in-frame clones only, not all of them. The data contain 150,000 or so clones, roughly 11% of them singletons. Overall study findings and caveats: Shortening that was moderate but significant affected the TCRB CDR3s of Type 1 diabetes patients in all four CD4+ subsets.

The sample taken for sequencing was central memory CD4+ T cells from blood. This TCR was recovered from a man aged 18 to 30 in good health. The rearrangement links TRBV11-2 to TRBJ2-5; 8 bases map to TRBD2. CDR3 sequence: CASSNGGAPETQYF. CDR3 DNA: TGTGCCAGCAGCAACGGGGGGGCCCCGGAGACCCAGTACTTC.